The 17 T cell receptor beta chains below all came from one sample that was sequenced in a study of radiotherapy plus CTLA-4 blockade in lung cancer. Data came from immunoSEQ multiplex PCR; TCRdb stores just in-frame clones and leaves some out. This table holds tens of thousands of clones, approximately 74% found once. The sample in question was peripheral blood, obtained from a patient treated with radiotherapy plus ipilimumab. Receptors originate from a human donor with non-small cell lung cancer whose response to radiotherapy plus ipilimumab could not be evaluated.

The V gene is TRBV4-1, the J gene TRBJ2-1; TRBD2 matches at 11 bases. Germline V gene sequence: CDR1 MGHRA, CDR2 YSYEKL. The V gene end was trimmed by 1 base and the J gene end by 4 bases; junction bases not matched to a gene: 6. The CDR3 runs 17 residues. CDR3 protein: CASSQVMGTSGYNEQFF. In nucleotides, the CDR3 is TGCGCCAGCAGCCAAGTTATGGGGACTAGCGGTTACAATGAGCAGTTCTTC.

This clone was observed a few times. This chain links TRBV6-5 with TRBJ1-5, with D perhaps matching TRBD1 (6 bases). In germline, CDR1 is MNHEY, CDR2 SVGAGI. V dropped 6 bases and J dropped 6 bases, with 18 bases sitting between them. The CDR3 covers 15 residues. The CDR3 spells CASSRRGEGGQPQHF. CDR3 in DNA: TGTGCCAGCAGCCGAAGGGGGGAGGGCGGTCAGCCCCAGCATTTT.

This clone was observed a few times. A read error may produce the germline difference seen at one junction end. V is TRBV10-3 and J is TRBJ1-1; no reliable D call. Germline lookup yields CDR1 ENHRY and CDR2 SYGVKD. The CDR3 spans 15 residues. The CDR3 loop reads CASSYSKIVHTEAFF. The CDR3 DNA sequence: TGTGCCAGCAGTTACTCGAAAATTGTCCACACTGAAGCTTTCTTT.

This clone was seen a single time. This chain uses TRBV5-4 with TRBJ2-3; no reliable D call. V lost 4 bases and J 0 bases, leaving 12 bases between the germline ends. CDR1 and CDR2 from the germline V gene are SGHNT and YYREEE (reference sequence). CDR3 length: 15 amino acids. The CDR3 is CASSPTATSTDTQYF. CDR3 in DNA: TGTGCCAGCAGCCCGACTGCTACTAGCACAGATACGCAGTATTTT. Variable domain in full (rest from reference TRBV5-4 and TRBJ2-3): ETGVTQSPTHLIKTRGQQVTLRCSSQSGHNTVSWYQQALGQGPQFIFQYYREEENGRGNFPPRFSGLQFPNYSSELNVNALELDDSALYLCASSPTATSTDTQYFGPGTRLTVL.

The CDR3 loop reads CASRGVQGKLNYGYTF. CDR3 sequence (DNA): TGTGCCAGCAGGGGAGTCCAGGGGAAATTAAACTATGGCTACACCTTC. The chain recombines TRBV11-2 with TRBJ1-2, with TRBD1 as a possible D gene (6 bases). V shed 6 bases and J shed 2 bases, with 19 bases lying between them. Germline CDR1 reads SGHAT; CDR2 reads FQNNGV. CDR3 length: 16 amino acids.

CDR3: CATSASGATNEKLFF. CDR3 DNA: TGTGCCACCAGCGCGTCGGGGGCAACTAATGAAAAACTGTTTTTT. This chain links TRBV15 with TRBJ1-4, with D possibly matching TRBD1 (5 bases). Germline V gene lookup returns CDR1 LNHNV and CDR2 YYDKDF (reference sequence). With 5 bases removed from V and 0 bases from J, the gap between germline ends came to 10 bases. The CDR3 covers 15 residues. Together with reference TRBV15 and TRBJ1-4, the CDR3 gives the full variable domain: DAMVIQNPRYQVTQFGKPVTLSCSQTLNHNVMYWYQQKSSQAPKLLFHYYDKDFNNEADTPDNFQSRRPNTSFCFLDIRSPGLGDTAMYLCATSASGATNEKLFFGSGTQLSVL.

The chain is built from TRBV7-6 and TRBJ2-1; 8 positions match TRBD2. Germline trimming cut 4 bases from V and 6 bases from J; bases unmatched to any gene: 5. The V gene's germline CDR1 is SGHVS and CDR2 FNYEAQ. The CDR3 runs to 14 residues. CDR3 coding DNA: TGTGCCAGCAGCTCCCCTCTAGCGGGCAATGAGCAGTTCTTC. Translated, it gives CASSSPLAGNEQFF.

This clone counts as large. CDR3 bases: TGTGCCAGCCTAAAATCTGGAAACACCATATATTTT. Translation: CASLKSGNTIYF. The chain uses TRBV2 and TRBJ1-3; D remains ambiguous. Germline CDR1 and CDR2: SNHLY and FYNNEI. V was shortened by 8 bases and J by 1 base, with 6 bases between the two germline ends. There are 12 residues in the CDR3.

This clone has just one count. V is TRBV18 and J is TRBJ1-2; no definite D call. V shed 2 bases and J shed 4 bases, with 17 bases lying between them. The CDR3 loop spans 16 amino acids. Germline V gene data show CDR1 as KGHSH and CDR2 as LQKENI. This chain's CDR3 is CASSPSRGEGSYGYTF. Here the CDR3 DNA reads TGTGCCAGCTCACCATCACGTGGGGAGGGTAGCTATGGCTACACCTTC.

This clone was observed a handful of times. This specimen includes other DNA sequences encoding the same CDR3. V and J are TRBV9 and TRBJ2-3; 9 bases line up with TRBD1. The length of the CDR3 is 15 residues. CDR1 and CDR2 (germline): SGDLS, YYNGEE. The V gene end was trimmed by 3 bases and the J gene end by 3 bases; junction bases not matched to a gene: 5. CDR3 loop: CASSAGTGTTDTQYF. In nucleotides, the CDR3 is TGTGCCAGCAGCGCCGGGACAGGGACTACAGATACGCAGTATTTT.

This chain links TRBV5-1 with TRBJ2-7, with 11 bases that match TRBD2. The germline V gene encodes CDR1 SGHRS and CDR2 YFSETQ. Trimming cost V 0 bases and J 4 bases; bases outside gene matches: 0. The CDR3 contains 14 residues. CDR3 coding DNA: TGCGCCAGCAGCTTGGTAGCGGGAGGGTACGAGCAGTACTTC. Translating gives CASSLVAGGYEQYF.

This rearrangement joins TRBV28 to TRBJ2-1; 11 bases map to TRBD1. V shed 3 bases, J shed 3 bases, and the junction held 1 base outside the gene matches. Germline-derived CDR1 and CDR2 are MDHEN and SYDVKM. The CDR3 covers 15 residues. In DNA, the CDR3 is TGTGCCAGCAGTTTGGGGACAGGGGGCTACAATGAGCAGTTCTTC. Its protein product is CASSLGTGGYNEQFF.

This rearrangement joins TRBV5-1 to TRBJ2-5, with a weak D call TRBD1 (6 bases). There are 15 residues in the CDR3. The germline V gene encodes CDR1 SGHRS and CDR2 YFSETQ. Deletions cut 0 bases from V and 1 base from J, with 10 bases between. The CDR3 DNA is TGCGCCAGCAGCTTGGGGCTGACAGGCCAAGAGACCCAGTACTTC. Protein product: CASSLGLTGQETQYF.

This clone came up once. The chain combines TRBV23-1 with TRBJ2-3; tentatively, D is TRBD1 (5 bases). TRBV23-1 falls under the ORF class, with uncertain function. The CDR3 runs 13 residues. V gave up 7 bases and J gave up 4 bases, with 12 bases separating them. The CDR3 region has the DNA TGCGCCAGCACCCCAACAGGTGCAGATACGCAGTATTTT. It yields the protein CASTPTGADTQYF.

The V and J genes are TRBV7-2 and TRBJ1-2; 10 bases are shared with TRBD1. This CDR3 is built from 16 residues. CDR1 and CDR2 (germline): SGHTA, FQGNSA. After removal of 5 bases from V and 3 bases from J, the junction contained 9 bases not matched to a gene. The CDR3 spells CASSPRPGQGDYGYTF. CDR3 coding DNA: TGTGCCAGCAGCCCCAGGCCCGGACAGGGGGACTATGGCTACACCTTC.

The V call is TRBV5-1, the J call TRBJ2-5; 8 nucleotides align to TRBD2. V dropped 4 bases and J dropped 5; count of bases not matched to a gene: 10. This CDR3 region has 15 residues. Germline values: CDR1 SGHRS, CDR2 YFSETQ. The CDR3 protein is CASSAATGGQETQYF. The CDR3 DNA sequence: TGCGCCAGCAGCGCCGCGACGGGAGGGCAGGAGACCCAGTACTTC.

As DNA, the CDR3 is TGTGCCAGCAGCTTATGGGAGGGAATGAACACTGAAGCTTTCTTT. It translates to CASSLWEGMNTEAFF. The chain combines TRBV7-8 with TRBJ1-1, with D hard to call. Germline CDR1 SGHVS, CDR2 FQNEAQ. Trimming stripped 2 bases from V and 0 bases from J, with 10 bases between. The CDR3 contains 15 residues.